This T cell receptor beta chain was observed in a study of T-cell memory formation after mild COVID-19. Study-wide results and limits: Some SARS-CoV-2-responding clones were already detected in memory before infection. CD4+ contracting clones lay mainly in CM and EM, CD8+ ones in EMRA.

TCRdb re-called the 5' RACE reads through MiXCR, storing one row per CDR3 protein. Of 450,000 to 650,000 distinct CDR3 sequences listed, about 20% are singletons. This CDR3 is built from 15 residues. Losses at the gene ends were 5 bases for V and 5 bases for J; bases not matched to a gene: 9. Of note for this clonotype: What it binds is unknown.

This chain uses TRBV12-3 or TRBV12-4 with TRBJ2-1, with TRBD2 matching over 7 bases. The sequence was collected from an adult woman who had mild COVID-19 (a few samples of this study predate the infection). Cell type and time point are not known. The sample consisted of PBMCs or a T cell subset sorted from them (not recorded which). Written as DNA, the CDR3 is TGTGCCAGCAGTAATCGGGAGCGGGGAGACAATGAGCAGTTCTTC. As protein: CASSNRERGDNEQFF.